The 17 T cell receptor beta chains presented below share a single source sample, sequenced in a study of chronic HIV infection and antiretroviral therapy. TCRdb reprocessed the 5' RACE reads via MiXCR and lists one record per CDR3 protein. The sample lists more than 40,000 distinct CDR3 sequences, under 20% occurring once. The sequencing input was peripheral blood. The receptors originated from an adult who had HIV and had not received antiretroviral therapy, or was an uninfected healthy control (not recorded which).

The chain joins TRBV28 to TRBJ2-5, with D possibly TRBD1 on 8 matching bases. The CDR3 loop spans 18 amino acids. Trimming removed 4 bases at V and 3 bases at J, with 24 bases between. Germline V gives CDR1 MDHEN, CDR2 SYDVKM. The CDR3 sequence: CASSYIHDTGGDKETQYF. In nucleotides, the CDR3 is TGTGCCAGCAGTTACATCCACGATACAGGGGGGGACAAAGAGACCCAGTACTTC.

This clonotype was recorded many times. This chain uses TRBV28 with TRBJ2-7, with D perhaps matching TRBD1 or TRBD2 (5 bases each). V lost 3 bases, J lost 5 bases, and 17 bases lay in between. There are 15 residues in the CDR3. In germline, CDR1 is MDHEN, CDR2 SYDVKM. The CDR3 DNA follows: TGTGCCAGCAGTTTGCCGGGGCAAGGAGCCAACGAGCAGTACTTC. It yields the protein CASSLPGQGANEQYF.

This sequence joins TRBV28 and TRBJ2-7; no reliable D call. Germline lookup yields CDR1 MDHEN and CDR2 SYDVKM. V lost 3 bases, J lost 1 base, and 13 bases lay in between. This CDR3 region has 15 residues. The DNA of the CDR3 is TGTGCCAGCAGTTTGGCTCAGGTTCGATCCTACGAGCAGTACTTC. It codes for CASSLAQVRSYEQYF.

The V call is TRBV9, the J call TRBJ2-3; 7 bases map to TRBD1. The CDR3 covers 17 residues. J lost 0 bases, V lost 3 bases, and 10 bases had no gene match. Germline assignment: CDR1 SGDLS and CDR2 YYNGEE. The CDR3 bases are TGTGCCAGCAGCGCACCTCGGACAGGTGCTAGCACAGATACGCAGTATTTT. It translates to CASSAPRTGASTDTQYF.

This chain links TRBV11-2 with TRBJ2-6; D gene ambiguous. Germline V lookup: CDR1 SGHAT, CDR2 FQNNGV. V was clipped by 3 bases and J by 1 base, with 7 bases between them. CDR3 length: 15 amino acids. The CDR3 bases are TGTGCCAGCAGCTTTGAAGGTTCTGGGGCCAACGTCCTGACTTTC. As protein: CASSFEGSGANVLTF.

The CDR3 DNA follows: TGTGCCAGCAGCCGATTACCAGCGGGGATCACAGATACGCAGTATTTT. Protein product: CASSRLPAGITDTQYF. The chain links TRBV4-2 to TRBJ2-3, with TRBD2 identical over 7 bases. Losses at the gene ends were 4 bases for V and 2 bases for J; bases not matched to a gene: 9. CDR1 and CDR2 (germline): LGHNA, YNFKEQ. CDR3 length: 16 residues.

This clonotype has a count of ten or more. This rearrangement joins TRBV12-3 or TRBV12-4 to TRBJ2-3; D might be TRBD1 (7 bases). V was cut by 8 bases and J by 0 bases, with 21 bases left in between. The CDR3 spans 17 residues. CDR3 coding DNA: TGTGCCAGCTCCCAGGGGGGCCTTGTTTCTAGCACAGATACGCAGTATTTT. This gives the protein CASSQGGLVSSTDTQYF.

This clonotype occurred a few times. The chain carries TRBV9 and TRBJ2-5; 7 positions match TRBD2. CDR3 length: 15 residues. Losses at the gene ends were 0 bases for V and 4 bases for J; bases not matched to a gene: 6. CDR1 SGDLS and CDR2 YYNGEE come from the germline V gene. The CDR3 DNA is TGTGCCAGCAGCGTAGAGGGCAGGGAGGGAGAGACCCAGTACTTC. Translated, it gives CASSVEGREGETQYF.

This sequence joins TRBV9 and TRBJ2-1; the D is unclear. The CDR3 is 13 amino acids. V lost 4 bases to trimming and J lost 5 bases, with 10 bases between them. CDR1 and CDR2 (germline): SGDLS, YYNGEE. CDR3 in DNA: TGTGCCAGCAGCTCCCCCCGGGACAATGAGCAGTTCTTC. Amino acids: CASSSPRDNEQFF. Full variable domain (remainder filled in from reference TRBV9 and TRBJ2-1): DSGVTQTPKHLITATGQRVTLRCSPRSGDLSVYWYQQSLDQGLQFLIQYYNGEERAKGNILERFSAQQFPDLHSELNLSSLELGDSALYFCASSSPRDNEQFFGPGTRLTVL.

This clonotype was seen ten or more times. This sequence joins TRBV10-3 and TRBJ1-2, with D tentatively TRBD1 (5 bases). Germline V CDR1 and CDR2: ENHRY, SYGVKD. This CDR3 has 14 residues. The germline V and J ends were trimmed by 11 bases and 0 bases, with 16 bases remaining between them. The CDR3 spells CASMDKLTNYGYTF. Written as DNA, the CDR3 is TGTGCCTCAATGGACAAGCTTACTAACTATGGCTACACCTTC.

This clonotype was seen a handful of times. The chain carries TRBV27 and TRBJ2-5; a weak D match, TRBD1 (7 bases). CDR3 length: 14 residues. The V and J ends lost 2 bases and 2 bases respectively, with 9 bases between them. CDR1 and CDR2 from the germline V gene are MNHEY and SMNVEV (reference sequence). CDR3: CASSLQGGQETQYF. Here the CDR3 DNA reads TGTGCCAGCAGTTTACAGGGGGGACAAGAGACCCAGTACTTC.

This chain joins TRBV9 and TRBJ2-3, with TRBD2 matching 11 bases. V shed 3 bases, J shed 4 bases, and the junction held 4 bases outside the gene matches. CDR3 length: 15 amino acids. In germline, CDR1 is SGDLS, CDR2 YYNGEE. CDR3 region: CASSARLAGSDTQYF. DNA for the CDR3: TGTGCCAGCAGCGCTCGACTAGCGGGATCAGATACGCAGTATTTT.

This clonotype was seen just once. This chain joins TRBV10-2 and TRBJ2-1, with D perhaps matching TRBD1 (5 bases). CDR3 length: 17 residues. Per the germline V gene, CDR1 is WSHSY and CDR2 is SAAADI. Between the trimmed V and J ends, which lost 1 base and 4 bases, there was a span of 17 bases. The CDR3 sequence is CASSELYRRQEYNEQFF. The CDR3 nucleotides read TGCGCCAGCAGTGAGTTATACAGGCGGCAGGAATACAATGAGCAGTTCTTC.

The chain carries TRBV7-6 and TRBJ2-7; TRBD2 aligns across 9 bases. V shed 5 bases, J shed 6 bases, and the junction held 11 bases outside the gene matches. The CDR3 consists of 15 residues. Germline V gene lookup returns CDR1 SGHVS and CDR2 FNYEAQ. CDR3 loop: CASSPDPGLATEQYF. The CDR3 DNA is TGTGCCAGCAGCCCTGATCCGGGACTAGCAACCGAGCAGTACTTC.

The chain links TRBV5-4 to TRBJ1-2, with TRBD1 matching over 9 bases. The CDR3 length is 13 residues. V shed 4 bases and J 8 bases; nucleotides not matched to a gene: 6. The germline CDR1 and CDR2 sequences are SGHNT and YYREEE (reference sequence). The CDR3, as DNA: TGTGCCAGCAGCCGGGGACAGGGAGACGGCTACACCTTC. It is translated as CASSRGQGDGYTF.

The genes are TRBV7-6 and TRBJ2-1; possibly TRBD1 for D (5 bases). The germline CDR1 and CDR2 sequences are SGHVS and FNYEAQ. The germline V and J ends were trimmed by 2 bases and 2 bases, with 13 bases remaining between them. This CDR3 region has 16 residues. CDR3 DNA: TGTGCCAGCAGCTTACAGGGCCCACTGACCTACAATGAGCAGTTCTTC. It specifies CASSLQGPLTYNEQFF.

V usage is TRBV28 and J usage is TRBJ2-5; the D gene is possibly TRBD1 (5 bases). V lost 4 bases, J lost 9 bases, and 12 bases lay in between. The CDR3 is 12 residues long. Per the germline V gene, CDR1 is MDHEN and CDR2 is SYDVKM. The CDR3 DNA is TGTGCCAGCAGTTCCCCCCGACAGTCCCAGTACTTC. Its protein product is CASSSPRQSQYF. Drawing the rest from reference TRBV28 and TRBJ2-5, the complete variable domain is DVKVTQSSRYLVKRTGEKVFLECVQDMDHENMFWYRQDPGLGLRLIYFSYDVKMKEKGDIPEGYSVSREKKERFSLILESASTNQTSMYLCASSSPRQSQYFGPGTRLLVL.